The 21 T cell receptor beta chains below all came from one sample that was sequenced in a study of identical twins. TCRdb redid the calling of the 5' RACE reads with MiXCR, one entry per CDR3 protein. The sample contains some 600,000 distinct CDR3 sequences, just over 7% of which appear only once. In addition, the sample was reused for a study of yellow fever vaccine responses in identical twins.

The sequencing sample was made of PBMCs. The receptors derive from a woman in her late teens or twenties in good health.

At least ten counts were recorded for this clonotype. The CDR3 sequence: CASSLEQVPYNEQFF. In DNA form, the CDR3 reads TGCGCCAGCAGCCTCGAACAGGTTCCCTACAATGAGCAGTTCTTC. V gene TRBV4-1 combines with J gene TRBJ2-1, with D possibly TRBD1 on 5 matching bases. The CDR3 is 15 amino acids. Between the trimmed V and J ends, which lost 4 bases and 2 bases, there was a span of 12 bases. Germline CDR1 MGHRA, CDR2 YSYEKL.

The chain recombines TRBV28 with TRBJ2-1, with 8 nucleotides matching TRBD2. Germline CDR1 is MDHEN and CDR2 is SYDVKM. V dropped 7 bases and J dropped 4; count of bases not matched to a gene: 27. CDR3 length equals 21 residues. The CDR3 DNA reads TGTGCCAGCACCCCTCGCAGGAATCGGGAGGGCCAATTTCCCCTATACAATGAGCAGTTCTTC. It is translated as CASTPRRNREGQFPLYNEQFF.

For the CDR3, the DNA is TGTGCCAGCAGTTCTCCGCCAGCGGGTTACAATGAGCAGTTCTTC. As protein: CASSSPPAGYNEQFF. This chain joins TRBV12-3 or TRBV12-4 and TRBJ2-1, with D possibly TRBD2 on 6 matching bases. This CDR3 spans 15 amino acids. Trimming cost V 4 bases and J 4 bases, with 14 bases left between them.

The chain combines TRBV2 with TRBJ1-2; no definite D call. The CDR3 is made up of 13 amino acids. Germline V CDR1 and CDR2: SNHLY, FYNNEI. Trimming shortened V by 7 bases and J by 1 base, and 10 bases separated the two germline ends. The CDR3 bases are TGTGCCAGCATCACAGAGATTAACTATGGCTACACCTTC. Residues: CASITEINYGYTF. The full variable domain, its missing parts supplied by reference TRBV2 and TRBJ1-2, is EPEVTQTPSHQVTQMGQEVILRCVPISNHLYFYWYRQILGQKVEFLVSFYNNEISEKSEIFDDQFSVERPDGSNFTLKIRSTKLEDSAMYFCASITEINYGYTFGSGTRLTVV.

The sample holds a few counts of this clonotype. A read error may produce the germline difference seen at one junction end. The V and J genes are TRBV12-3 or TRBV12-4 and TRBJ2-2, with D perhaps matching TRBD1 or TRBD2 (5 bases each). The CDR3 consists of 17 residues. CDR3 in amino acids: CTSTHLRGISNTGELFF. The CDR3 bases are TGTACCAGCACCCACCTTCGGGGCATATCGAACACCGGGGAGCTGTTTTTT.

This clonotype showed up just a few times. The gene calls are TRBV12-3 or TRBV12-4 and TRBJ2-4; TRBD1 agrees at 8 bases. The V and J ends lost 5 bases and 0 bases, in that order; junction bases with no gene match: 6. The length of the CDR3 is 16 residues. CDR3 sequence: CASSHRDRLAKNIQYF. The CDR3, as DNA: TGTGCCAGCAGTCACCGGGACAGGTTAGCCAAAAACATTCAGTACTTC.

This clonotype was seen only a few times. Mismatch with germline at one junction end may stem from a read error. The chain's CDR3 is CASSLYKEQFF. CDR3 nucleotides: TGTGCCAGCAGCCTATACAAAGAGCAGTTCTTC. The chain employs TRBV12-3 or TRBV12-4 and TRBJ2-1; D is undetermined. This CDR3 contains 11 residues.

In its sample, this clonotype was seen a few times. The rearrangement links TRBV12-3 or TRBV12-4 to TRBJ2-3; the D gene is possibly TRBD2 (6 bases). This CDR3 contains 16 residues. V was cut by 6 bases and J by 0 bases, with 16 bases left in between. CDR3 in DNA: TGTGCCAGCAGCCGAGGGACTCCCCGAAGCACAGATACGCAGTATTTT. Its protein is CASSRGTPRSTDTQYF.

This clonotype was detected many times. The genes are TRBV11-2 and TRBJ2-2, with D tentatively TRBD1 (5 bases). CDR3 length: 14 amino acids. V lost 5 bases and J 4 bases, leaving 11 bases between the germline ends. The germline V gene has CDR1 SGHAT and CDR2 FQNNGV. The CDR3, as DNA: TGTGCCAGCAGCCTTTCCAGGGCCACCGGGGAGCTGTTTTTT. This encodes CASSLSRATGELFF.

This clonotype was found many times. The chain joins TRBV5-5 to TRBJ2-7; 8 bases map to TRBD2. Germline lookup yields CDR1 SGHKS and CDR2 YYEKEE (reference sequence). The J segment lost 7 bases and the V segment lost 1 base, leaving 10 bases of the junction unmatched. The CDR3 is made up of 15 amino acids. Written as DNA, the CDR3 is TGTGCCAGCAGCTTGATGGTAGCGGGATCGAGGGAGCAGTACTTC. This encodes CASSLMVAGSREQYF.

This clonotype was picked up a small number of times. The rearrangement joins TRBV20-1 to TRBJ1-2; a possible D gene is TRBD1 (6 bases). V was pared by 3 bases and J by 0 bases, with 14 bases between. CDR3 length: 15 amino acids. The V gene's germline CDR1 is DFQATT and CDR2 SNEGSKA (reference sequence). This CDR3 reads CSARPPGQPNYGYTF. The CDR3, as DNA: TGCAGTGCTAGGCCTCCCGGACAGCCTAACTATGGCTACACCTTC.

The rearrangement uses TRBV10-3 and TRBJ2-7, with 11 positions matching TRBD2. The germline gives CDR1 ENHRY, CDR2 SYGVKD. The CDR3 totals 16 residues. V lost 0 bases, J lost 4 bases, and 5 bases stayed unmatched. As DNA, the CDR3 is TGTGCCATCAGTGAGTCGTTAGGGACTAGCGGTTACGAGCAGTACTTC. Amino acids: CAISESLGTSGYEQYF.

The V gene is TRBV7-8, the J gene TRBJ1-6; no clear D gene. Trimming removed 2 bases at V and 7 bases at J, with 18 bases between. CDR1 is SGHVS and CDR2 is FQNEAQ in the germline V gene. This CDR3 region has 17 residues. CDR3 in DNA: TGTGCCAGCAGCTTATCCCTGGACGGATCCCAAAATTCACCCCTCCACTTT. As protein: CASSLSLDGSQNSPLHF.

A few counts support this clonotype. CDR3 region: CASSRWGSVEKLFF. The CDR3 DNA reads as TGTGCCAGCAGCCGTTGGGGATCGGTAGAAAAACTGTTTTTT. V usage is TRBV12-3 or TRBV12-4 and J usage is TRBJ1-4; no clear D gene. The CDR3 has 14 residues. V lost 6 bases, J lost 8 bases, and 16 bases lay in between.

V and J are TRBV7-6 and TRBJ2-3; 12 positions agree with TRBD2. Losses at the gene ends were 1 base for V and 4 bases for J; bases not matched to a gene: 3. Germline V gives CDR1 SGHVS, CDR2 FNYEAQ. This CDR3 spans 16 amino acids. The CDR3 nucleotides read TGTGCCAGCAGCTTAGAGACTAGCGGGAGCGCAGATACGCAGTATTTT. Translated, it gives CASSLETSGSADTQYF.

This clonotype was detected a few times. The J gene is TRBJ1-2, the V gene TRBV20-1, with D hard to call. Between the trimmed V and J ends, which lost 2 bases and 6 bases, there was a span of 7 bases. Germline CDR1 and CDR2: DFQATT and SNEGSKA (reference sequence). This CDR3 is 11 amino acids long. CDR3 region: CSARLMDGYTF. For the CDR3, the DNA is TGCAGTGCTAGACTGATGGATGGCTACACCTTC.

This sequence joins TRBV3-1 and TRBJ2-5, with TRBD1 identical over 11 bases. Germline CDR1 is LGHDT and CDR2 is YNNKEL (reference sequence). J gave up 4 bases and V 0 bases, and 1 base lay outside the gene matches. The CDR3 spans 15 residues. CDR3 in amino acids: CASSQDGTGGETQYF. CDR3 sequence (DNA): TGTGCCAGCAGCCAAGATGGGACAGGGGGAGAGACCCAGTACTTC.

This clonotype was counted at least ten times. The V and J genes are TRBV7-9 and TRBJ2-7, with a tentative D call TRBD2 (5 bases). CDR1 is SEHNR, CDR2 FQNEAQ, per germline (reference sequence). V was trimmed by 7 bases and J by 12 bases, leaving 22 bases between them. This CDR3 has 13 amino acids. CDR3: CASIHATGKVLYF. CDR3 coding DNA: TGTGCCAGCATCCATGCCACGGGAAAGGTATTGTACTTC.

This clonotype has just a few counts. The chain has TRBV3-1 and TRBJ1-2, with 7 nucleotides matching TRBD1. CDR3 length: 15 residues. Losses at the gene ends were 1 base for V and 2 bases for J; bases not matched to a gene: 4. Germline V gene sequence: CDR1 LGHDT, CDR2 YNNKEL (reference sequence). CDR3 region: CASSQVPDRNYGYTF. The DNA of the CDR3 is TGTGCCAGCAGCCAAGTCCCGGACAGGAACTATGGCTACACCTTC.

The CDR3 region is CASSRQGANSPLHF. For the CDR3, the DNA is TGTGCCAGCAGCCGACAGGGGGCCAATTCACCCCTCCACTTT. V is TRBV3-1 and J is TRBJ1-6, with TRBD1 matching 10 bases. Trimming took 4 bases from V and 7 from J; bases not matched to a gene: 1. The CDR3 sequence is 14 residues long. CDR1 LGHDT and CDR2 YNNKEL come from the germline V gene (reference sequence).

In its sample, this clonotype was seen a few times. This sequence joins TRBV7-2 and TRBJ2-3, with 8 bases matching TRBD2. Germline lookup yields CDR1 SGHTA and CDR2 FQGNSA. V lost 5 bases and J lost 1; bases outside the gene matches: 5. The CDR3 extends over 15 amino acids. This CDR3 is CASSMVTSGTDTQYF. DNA of the CDR3: TGTGCCAGCAGCATGGTGACTAGCGGCACAGATACGCAGTATTTT.